This T cell receptor (beta chain) was obtained from a study of early T cells in non-severe SARS-CoV-2 infection. Study as a whole: Sequenced bulk RNA came from whole blood that was unsorted, and chains were unpaired. General study points: Matching against VDJdb likely underestimated virus-specific expansions, favoring anti-spike CD8.

This clonotype was found many times. The antigen is not known. Unique molecular identifiers tagged individual cDNA molecules. TCRdb reprocessed the 5' RACE reads with MiXCR, giving one entry per CDR3 protein. The sample has almost 65,000 distinct CDR3 sequences, about 4.9% seen once. The CDR3 consists of 13 residues. The germline V and J ends were trimmed by 8 bases and 10 bases, with 21 bases remaining between them. Germline V gene data show CDR1 as PRHDT and CDR2 as FYEKMQ (reference sequence). This rearrangement joins TRBV13 to TRBJ2-7; possible D gene TRBD1, 5 bases. The receptor was isolated from an adult who was a healthcare worker with PCR-confirmed SARS-CoV-2 infection or an uninfected control (not recorded which). The sequenced sample consisted of whole blood. The CDR3 spells CASAIKQDGVQYF. CDR3 coding DNA: TGTGCCAGCGCCATTAAACAGGACGGAGTTCAGTACTTC.